This T cell receptor (beta chain) came from a study of blood T cell repertoires in COVID-19. Here immunoSEQ multiplex PCR was the method, and the copy in TCRdb shows in-frame clones only, minus some. The sample includes 300,000 to 350,000 clones, approximately 91% of them seen just once. The TCR sequence derives from a woman under 40 who had been exposed to COVID-19. Material for sequencing was PBMCs or T cells enriched from blood (not recorded which).

CDR3 loop: CASSSGRAGNSPLHF. The CDR3, as DNA: TGTGCCAGCAGCTCCGGACGGGCGGGGAATTCACCCCTCCACTTT. The V gene is TRBV7-2, the J gene TRBJ1-6; D is unresolved. The ends were cut back, 4 bases at V and 7 bases at J, with 14 bases in the middle. CDR1 SGHTA and CDR2 FQGNSA come from the germline V gene. This CDR3 has 15 residues.